The clone carrying this T cell receptor (beta chain) has only one observation. Profiling relied on immunoSEQ multiplex PCR, and the TCRdb table lists in-frame clones only, not all of them. The sample lists about 80,000 clones; 97% were seen once. The data originate from a study of technical replicates of blood from a few donors. The CDR3 consists of 15 residues. Germline CDR1 is SGHTS and CDR2 is YDEGEE. Trimming removed 0 bases from V and 0 bases from J, with 7 bases in between. The sequence derives from a human donor in good health. Specimen: T cells isolated from PBMCs. The gene calls are TRBV5-8 and TRBJ2-1; D may be TRBD2 (6 bases). The CDR3 DNA sequence: TGTGCCAGCAGCTTGGCCGGGAGCTCCTACAATGAGCAGTTCTTC. Translated: CASSLAGSSYNEQFF.